This T cell receptor beta chain was sequenced for a study of CD8 T cells in Susac syndrome (dated by TCRdb to the late 2010s). For the wider study: Of the Susac syndrome patients who were sequenced, roughly eight were in clinical remission while five or six had clinically active disease. Susac syndrome patients were therapy-naive, on corticosteroids (some also receiving IVIg), or on IVIg alone at blood withdrawal. Whether CD8+ T cell activation and differentiation in Susac syndrome was antigen driven was tested using repertoire sequencing.

RNA was extracted using the RNeasy kit, and roughly 0.5 to 1 microgram was reverse transcribed with random hexamers. The immunoSEQ multiplex PCR assay, which covers 54 Vbeta and 13 Jbeta segments, was used to amplify TCR beta CDR3 regions. To correct PCR amplification bias, a synthetic template baseline was used for both primer optimization and computational correction. Per the source publication's procedure: Only productive sequences were kept, with reads annotated to V, D and J genes according to IMGT and analyzed in immunoSEQ Analyzer. To calculate clonality, Shannon entropy was normalized by log2 of the number of productive unique sequences and then subtracted from one. For each patient and control, public and private clones were evaluated among the 100 most prevalent clones. A clone was defined as Susac-specific if it was absent from the healthy and MS cohorts, from over 1,000 published viral clones and from other ImmuneACCESS disease sequences. TCRdb handled the public reads itself, with Q25 trimming in fastp and clone calling in MiXCR, and kept productive beta chains. Each CDR3 protein appears once, grouped with its most common genes and DNA. For this entry, the V and J calls and clone size follow TCRdb and not the study's own pipeline. This sample is represented by roughly 150,000 distinct CDR3 sequences; 95% of them were singletons. The ten largest account for around 0.15% of the sample.

Peripheral blood CD8+ and CD4+ T cells from healthy donors, Susac syndrome patients and multiple sclerosis patients were profiled by high-throughput TCR beta sequencing. The Susac syndrome patients fulfilled recently defined diagnostic criteria for definite or probable disease. Bulk CD8+ and CD4+ T cells were purified by magnetic negative isolation, whereas CD8+ TEMRA cells were enriched by FACS. Blood was drawn into EDTA tubes, processed within 24 hours, and PBMCs were isolated by density gradient centrifugation. PBMCs intended for TCR sequencing were cryopreserved in liquid nitrogen and thawed later in a water bath at 37 degrees C. A purity of at least 90% was achieved for sorted or isolated CD4+, CD8+ and CD8+ TEMRA cells. Study-wide conclusions, independent of this receptor: In the CD4+ T cell repertoire of Susac syndrome patients, clonal expansion was not detected. The TCR sequencing and HLA analysis was acknowledged to have included a relatively small number of individuals.

Turning to this clonotype: The antigen it binds to is not known. No much larger clone is present one base from it, and per-base qualities are unavailable.

This TCR came from a human donor with Susac syndrome. The sample consisted of CD4+ T cells from PBMCs.

CDR3 region: CASGWGETGELFF. The bases read TGTGCCAGCGGGTGGGGGGAAACCGGGGAGCTGTTTTTT. In this chain, TRBV2 is recombined with TRBJ2-2, with a tentative D gene TRBD2 over 6 matching bases. The CDR1 and CDR2 encoded by the germline V gene are SNHLY and FYNNEI. Trimming removed 8 bases from V and 5 bases from J, leaving 12 bases between the germline ends. The CDR3 runs 13 amino acids, cysteine and phenylalanine included. Only CDR3 DNA remains: 39 bases, in frame from the first base.